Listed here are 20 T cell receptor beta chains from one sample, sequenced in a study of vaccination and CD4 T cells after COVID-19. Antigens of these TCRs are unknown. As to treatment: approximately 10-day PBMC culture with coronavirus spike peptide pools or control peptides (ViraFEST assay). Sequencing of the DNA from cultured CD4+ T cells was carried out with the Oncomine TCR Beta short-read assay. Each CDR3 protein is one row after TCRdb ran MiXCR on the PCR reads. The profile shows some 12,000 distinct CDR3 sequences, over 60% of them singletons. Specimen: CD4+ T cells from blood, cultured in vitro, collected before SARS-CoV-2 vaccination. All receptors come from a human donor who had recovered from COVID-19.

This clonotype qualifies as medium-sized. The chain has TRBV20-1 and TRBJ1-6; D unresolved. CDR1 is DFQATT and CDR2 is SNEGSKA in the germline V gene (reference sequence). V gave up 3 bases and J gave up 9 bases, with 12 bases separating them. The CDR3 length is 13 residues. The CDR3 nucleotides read TGCAGTGCTAGGGCAGTAGGTGGTTCACCCCTCCACTTT. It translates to CSARAVGGSPLHF.

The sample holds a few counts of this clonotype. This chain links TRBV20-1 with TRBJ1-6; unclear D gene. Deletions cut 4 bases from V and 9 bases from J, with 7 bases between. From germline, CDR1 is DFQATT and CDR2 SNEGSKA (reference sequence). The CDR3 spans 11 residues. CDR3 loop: CSATYGSPLHF. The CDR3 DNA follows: TGCAGTGCTACCTACGGTTCACCCCTCCACTTT.

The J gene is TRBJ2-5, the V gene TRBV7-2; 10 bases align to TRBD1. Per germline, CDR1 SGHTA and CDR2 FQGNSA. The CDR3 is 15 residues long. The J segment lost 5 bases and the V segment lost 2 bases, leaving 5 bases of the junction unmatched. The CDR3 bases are TGTGCCAGCAGCTTACCGACAGGGGGCCTTGAGACCCAGTACTTC. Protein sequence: CASSLPTGGLETQYF.

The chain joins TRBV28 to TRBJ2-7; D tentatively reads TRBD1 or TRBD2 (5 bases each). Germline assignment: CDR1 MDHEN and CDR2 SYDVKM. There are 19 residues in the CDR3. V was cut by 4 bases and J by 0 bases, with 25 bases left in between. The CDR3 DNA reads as TGTGCCAGCAGTTCCCACATCCCCGAGGGACGGCTGAGCTCCTACGAGCAGTACTTC. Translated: CASSSHIPEGRLSSYEQYF. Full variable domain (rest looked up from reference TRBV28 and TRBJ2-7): DVKVTQSSRYLVKRTGEKVFLECVQDMDHENMFWYRQDPGLGLRLIYFSYDVKMKEKGDIPEGYSVSREKKERFSLILESASTNQTSMYLCASSSHIPEGRLSSYEQYFGPGTRLTVT.

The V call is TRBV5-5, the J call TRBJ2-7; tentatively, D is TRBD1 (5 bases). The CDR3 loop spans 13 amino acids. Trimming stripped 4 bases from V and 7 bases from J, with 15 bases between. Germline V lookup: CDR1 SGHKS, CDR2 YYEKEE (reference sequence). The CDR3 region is CASSPGHFVEQYF. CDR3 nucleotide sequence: TGTGCCAGCAGCCCAGGACATTTCGTGGAGCAGTACTTC.

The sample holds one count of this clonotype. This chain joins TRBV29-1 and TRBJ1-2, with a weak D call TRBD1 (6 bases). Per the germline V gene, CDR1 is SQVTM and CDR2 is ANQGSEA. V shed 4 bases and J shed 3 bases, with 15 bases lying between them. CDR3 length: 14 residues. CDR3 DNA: TGCAGCGTTGGGGGACAAACAGAGTACTATGGCTACACCTTC. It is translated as CSVGGQTEYYGYTF.

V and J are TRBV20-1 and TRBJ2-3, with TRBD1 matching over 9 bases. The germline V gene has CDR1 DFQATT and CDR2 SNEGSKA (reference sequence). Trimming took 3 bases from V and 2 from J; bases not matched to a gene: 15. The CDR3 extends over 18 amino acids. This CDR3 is CSARDLGVGTGLTDTQYF. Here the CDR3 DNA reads TGCAGTGCTAGGGATCTGGGAGTAGGGACAGGGCTCACAGATACGCAGTATTTT.

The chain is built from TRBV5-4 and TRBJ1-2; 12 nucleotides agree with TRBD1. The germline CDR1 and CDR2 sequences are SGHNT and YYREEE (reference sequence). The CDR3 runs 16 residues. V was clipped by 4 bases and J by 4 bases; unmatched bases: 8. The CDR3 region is CASSEGQGATLYGYTF. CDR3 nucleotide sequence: TGTGCCAGCAGCGAGGGACAGGGGGCTACTCTCTATGGCTACACCTTC.

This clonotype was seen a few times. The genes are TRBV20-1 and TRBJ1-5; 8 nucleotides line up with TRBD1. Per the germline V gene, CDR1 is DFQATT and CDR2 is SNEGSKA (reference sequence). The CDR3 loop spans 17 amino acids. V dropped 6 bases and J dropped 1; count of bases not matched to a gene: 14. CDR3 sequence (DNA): TGCAGTGCAACGACAGGGGCTGGGTTTTTGAGCAATCAGCCCCAGCATTTT. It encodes CSATTGAGFLSNQPQHF.

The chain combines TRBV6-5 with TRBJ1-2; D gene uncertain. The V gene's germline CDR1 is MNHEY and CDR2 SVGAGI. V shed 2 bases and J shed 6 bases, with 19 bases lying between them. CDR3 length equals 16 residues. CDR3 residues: CASSYRGGSSGHGYTF. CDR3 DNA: TGTGCCAGCAGTTACCGCGGCGGCTCCTCAGGTCATGGCTACACCTTC.

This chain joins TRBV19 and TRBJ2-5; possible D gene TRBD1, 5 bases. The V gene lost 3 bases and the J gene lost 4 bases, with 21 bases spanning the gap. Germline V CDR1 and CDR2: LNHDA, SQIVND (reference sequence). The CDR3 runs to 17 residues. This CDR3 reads CASSIGWGRVPGETQYF. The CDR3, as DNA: TGTGCCAGTAGTATCGGTTGGGGCAGGGTCCCCGGAGAGACCCAGTACTTC.

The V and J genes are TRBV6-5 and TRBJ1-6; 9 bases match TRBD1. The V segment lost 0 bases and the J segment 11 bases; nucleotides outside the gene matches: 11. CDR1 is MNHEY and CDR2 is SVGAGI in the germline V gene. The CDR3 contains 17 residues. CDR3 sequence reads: CASSYSTGGLRGTPLHF. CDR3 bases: TGTGCCAGCAGTTACTCGACAGGGGGATTGAGGGGAACACCCCTCCACTTT.

The CDR3 sequence: CASSLEYDRYF. The CDR3 DNA sequence: TGTGCCAGCAGCTTAGAATACGACAGATACTTC. The chain links TRBV7-2 to TRBJ2-7; tentative D call: TRBD1 (5 bases). The V end was cut by 1 base, the J end by 13 bases, with 11 bases between. The CDR3 spans 11 residues. Per germline, CDR1 SGHTA and CDR2 FQGNSA.

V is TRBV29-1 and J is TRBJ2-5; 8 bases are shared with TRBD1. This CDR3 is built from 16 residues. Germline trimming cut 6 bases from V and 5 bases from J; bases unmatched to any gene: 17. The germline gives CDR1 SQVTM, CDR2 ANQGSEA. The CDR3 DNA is TGCAGCGTGGACCTTTCGGGACAGGCAAATGACGAGACCCAGTACTTC. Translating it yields CSVDLSGQANDETQYF.

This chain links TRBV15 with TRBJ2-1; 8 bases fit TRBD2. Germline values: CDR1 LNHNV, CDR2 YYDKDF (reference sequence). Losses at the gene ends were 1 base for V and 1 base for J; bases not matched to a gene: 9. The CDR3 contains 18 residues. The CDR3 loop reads CATSRGKAGVWSYNEQFF. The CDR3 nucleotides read TGTGCCACCAGCAGAGGTAAAGCGGGAGTCTGGTCCTACAATGAGCAGTTCTTC.

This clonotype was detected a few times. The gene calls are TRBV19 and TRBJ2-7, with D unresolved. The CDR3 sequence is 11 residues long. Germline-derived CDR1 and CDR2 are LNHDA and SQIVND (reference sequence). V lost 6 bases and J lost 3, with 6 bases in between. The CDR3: CASRKNYEQYF. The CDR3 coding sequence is TGTGCCAGTAGGAAGAACTACGAGCAGTACTTC. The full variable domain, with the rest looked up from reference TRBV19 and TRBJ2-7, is DGGITQSPKYLFRKEGQNVTLSCEQNLNHDAMYWYRQDPGQGLRLIYYSQIVNDFQKGDIAEGYSVSREKKESFPLTVTSAQKNPTAFYLCASRKNYEQYFGPGTRLTVT.

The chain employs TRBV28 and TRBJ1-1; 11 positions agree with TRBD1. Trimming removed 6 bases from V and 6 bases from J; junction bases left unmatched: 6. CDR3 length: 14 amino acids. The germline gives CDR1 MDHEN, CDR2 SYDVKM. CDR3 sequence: CASRGGQGGSEAFF. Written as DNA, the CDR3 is TGTGCCAGCAGGGGGGGACAGGGGGGATCTGAAGCTTTCTTT.

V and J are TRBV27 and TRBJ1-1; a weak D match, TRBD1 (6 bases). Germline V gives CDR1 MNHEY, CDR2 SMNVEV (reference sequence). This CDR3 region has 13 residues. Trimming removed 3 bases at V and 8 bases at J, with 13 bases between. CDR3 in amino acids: CASSLGAGGEAFF. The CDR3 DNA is TGTGCCAGCAGTTTGGGGGCAGGCGGAGAAGCTTTCTTT.

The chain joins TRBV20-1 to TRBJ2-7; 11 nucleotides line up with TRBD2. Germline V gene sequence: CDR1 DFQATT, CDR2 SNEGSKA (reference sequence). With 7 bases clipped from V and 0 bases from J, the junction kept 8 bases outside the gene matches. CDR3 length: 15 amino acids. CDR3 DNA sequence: TGCAGTGTCGCCGTAGCGGGAGGGATCTCCTACGAGCAGTACTTC. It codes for CSVAVAGGISYEQYF.

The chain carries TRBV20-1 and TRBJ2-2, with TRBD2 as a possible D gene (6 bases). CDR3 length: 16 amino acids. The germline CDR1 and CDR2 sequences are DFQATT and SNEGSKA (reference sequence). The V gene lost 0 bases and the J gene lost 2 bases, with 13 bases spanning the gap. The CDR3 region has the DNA TGCAGTGCTAGAGAAGCGGGCGGGGCAAACACCGGGGAGCTGTTTTTT. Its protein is CSAREAGGANTGELFF.